The next 8 T cell receptor beta chains were all read from a single sample in a study of shared clonotypes between healthy human individuals. It was CD45RO-negative cells, positively selected for CCR7, that made up naive CD8 cells, with terminally differentiated effector memory CD45RA+ cells excluded. Using immunoSEQ multiplex PCR, the repertoire was profiled, and TCRdb retains in-frame clones only, with some absent. In the table there are about 2.2 million clones, 80% to 95% of which are singletons. The sequencing input was naive CD8+ T cells from PBMCs. These TCRs come from a man between 18 and 29 years old in good health. Some clones in this sample may be carry-over from other donors' samples.

The chain carries TRBV5-1 and TRBJ2-5, with TRBD1 identical over 7 bases. This CDR3 is built from 16 residues. J gave up 5 bases and V 4 bases, and 14 bases lay outside the gene matches. Germline CDR1 is SGHRS and CDR2 is YFSETQ. The CDR3 DNA reads as TGCGCCAGCAGCCCCCTACCCGGGACAGTTATTGAGACCCAGTACTTC. Translation gives CASSPLPGTVIETQYF.

The chain has TRBV5-6 and TRBJ2-5; a weak D match, TRBD1 (7 bases). V lost 6 bases to trimming and J lost 1 base, with 16 bases between them. Germline CDR1 SGHDT, CDR2 YYEEEE. The CDR3 contains 15 residues. CDR3: CASTLAGQLQETQYF. Written as DNA, the CDR3 is TGTGCCAGCACCCTTGCGGGACAGCTCCAAGAGACCCAGTACTTC.

The chain recombines TRBV28 with TRBJ1-4; D is unresolved. Germline CDR1 is MDHEN and CDR2 is SYDVKM. The V end lost 5 bases, the J end lost 8 bases, and 18 bases lay between the germline ends. CDR3 size: 15 residues. CDR3 loop: CASSALGLRREKLFF. The CDR3 region has the DNA TGTGCCAGCAGTGCACTAGGGCTCCGGAGGGAAAAACTGTTTTTT.

The chain links TRBV28 to TRBJ2-1; 7 bases line up with TRBD2. The V and J ends lost 6 bases and 4 bases, in that order; junction bases with no gene match: 9. This CDR3 has 15 amino acids. Germline CDR1 reads MDHEN; CDR2 reads SYDVKM. CDR3 loop: CASRGWTSSYNEQFF. The CDR3 DNA reads as TGTGCCAGCAGGGGTTGGACTAGTTCATACAATGAGCAGTTCTTC.

This chain links TRBV5-6 with TRBJ2-3; maybe TRBD2 (6 bases). V was clipped by 3 bases and J by 1 base, with 15 bases between them. The CDR3 sequence is 16 residues long. Germline lookup yields CDR1 SGHDT and CDR2 YYEEEE. CDR3 sequence reads: CASSYGGARGTDTQYF. The CDR3 nucleotides are TGTGCCAGCAGCTATGGCGGGGCTCGGGGCACAGATACGCAGTATTTT.

CDR3 in amino acids: CASSTRTGLPPTEAFF. The CDR3 DNA reads TGTGCCAGCAGCACACGGACAGGGCTGCCACCCACTGAAGCTTTCTTT. This chain joins TRBV9 and TRBJ1-1; 8 bases are a match to TRBD1. This CDR3 has 16 residues. Per germline, CDR1 SGDLS and CDR2 YYNGEE. Trimming removed 4 bases from V and 4 bases from J; junction bases left unmatched: 12. Full variable domain (outside the CDR3, taken from reference TRBV9 and TRBJ1-1): DSGVTQTPKHLITATGQRVTLRCSPRSGDLSVYWYQQSLDQGLQFLIQYYNGEERAKGNILERFSAQQFPDLHSELNLSSLELGDSALYFCASSTRTGLPPTEAFFGQGTRLTVV.

This chain uses TRBV7-9 with TRBJ2-1; D perhaps matches TRBD2 (5 bases). CDR3 length: 16 residues. V lost 5 bases, J lost 2 bases, and 16 bases lay in between. Germline V gene lookup returns CDR1 SEHNR and CDR2 FQNEAQ (reference sequence). CDR3 nucleotide sequence: TGTGCCAGCAGCACAGCATCCGGGCGGGCCTACAATGAGCAGTTCTTC. This sequence encodes CASSTASGRAYNEQFF.

CDR3 protein: CASSLQANPTNYGYTF. The CDR3 DNA is TGTGCCAGCAGTTTGCAAGCTAACCCCACTAACTATGGCTACACCTTC. The V call is TRBV27, the J call TRBJ1-2; D ambiguous. Germline CDR1 reads MNHEY; CDR2 reads SMNVEV (reference sequence). The CDR3 extends over 16 amino acids. The V gene lost 3 bases and the J gene lost 0 bases, with 14 bases spanning the gap.